Following are 18 T cell receptor beta chains from one sample sequenced in a study of PD-L1 blockade in urothelial cancer. Using immunoSEQ multiplex PCR, the repertoire was profiled, and TCRdb retains in-frame clones only, with some absent. The table records 95,000 or so clones, 87% of them present only once. Time point specified: pretreatment peripheral blood. Sequences were derived from PBMCs, sampled around atezolizumab (anti-PD-L1) treatment. The receptors shown here come from a man aged 60 to 75 with urothelial cancer.

V is TRBV6-6 and J is TRBJ1-2, with 10 nucleotides matching TRBD1. Unmatched junction bases numbered 1, after V lost 0 bases and J lost 3 bases. The CDR3 runs 15 residues. Germline CDR1 MNHNY, CDR2 SVGAGI (reference sequence). The CDR3 loop is CASSYSTGGYYGYTF. DNA of the CDR3: TGTGCCAGCAGTTACTCGACAGGGGGCTACTATGGCTACACCTTC.

The chain uses TRBV5-6 and TRBJ1-1; possibly TRBD1 for D (5 bases). CDR1 is SGHDT and CDR2 is YYEEEE in the germline V gene. There are 12 residues in the CDR3. V shed 4 bases and J shed 4 bases, with 8 bases lying between them. CDR3 nucleotide sequence: TGTGCCAGCAGCCCGGGGGGCACTGAAGCTTTCTTT. It yields the protein CASSPGGTEAFF.

The chain couples TRBV11-2 to TRBJ2-5; D perhaps matches TRBD1 (6 bases). CDR1 SGHAT and CDR2 FQNNGV come from the germline V gene. V was cut by 5 bases and J by 4 bases, with 17 bases left in between. The CDR3 spans 15 residues. The CDR3 loop is CASSAEVGALETQYF. CDR3 nucleotides: TGTGCCAGCAGCGCGGAAGTGGGGGCCTTAGAGACCCAGTACTTC.

This clone has only one observation. V gene TRBV30 combines with J gene TRBJ2-1; tentatively, D is TRBD2 (5 bases). The CDR3 extends over 17 amino acids. Between the trimmed V and J ends, which lost 7 bases and 0 bases, there was a span of 22 bases. Germline V gives CDR1 GTSNPN, CDR2 SVGIG (reference sequence). The CDR3: CASQFMWAGSSYNEQFF. In nucleotides, the CDR3 is TGTGCCTCACAATTCATGTGGGCGGGCAGCTCCTACAATGAGCAGTTCTTC.

The rearrangement uses TRBV5-1 and TRBJ2-3; D is ambiguous. This CDR3 region has 15 residues. In germline, CDR1 is SGHRS, CDR2 YFSETQ. Trimming removed 1 base from V and 0 bases from J, with 9 bases in between. The CDR3 DNA sequence: TGCGCCAGCAGCTTGCGCGACACTAGCACAGATACGCAGTATTTT. Translation gives CASSLRDTSTDTQYF.

The chain joins TRBV4-1 to TRBJ1-1, with a weak D call TRBD1 (6 bases). The germline V gene has CDR1 MGHRA and CDR2 YSYEKL. V gave up 3 bases and J gave up 11 bases, with 16 bases separating them. This CDR3 has 13 amino acids. The CDR3 DNA is TGCGCCAGCAGCCATGTTTCAGGGGAGAGCGCTTTCTTT. It encodes CASSHVSGESAFF.

The chain recombines TRBV7-2 with TRBJ1-5; 7 bases are a match to TRBD1. The CDR3 consists of 15 residues. J gave up 0 bases and V 4 bases, and 3 bases lay outside the gene matches. Germline V gene data show CDR1 as SGHTA and CDR2 as FQGNSA. This CDR3 reads CASSSGQISNQPQHF. CDR3 in DNA: TGTGCCAGCAGCTCGGGACAGATTAGCAATCAGCCCCAGCATTTT. Looking up the rest from reference TRBV7-2 and TRBJ1-5 gives the full variable domain: GAGVSQSPSNKVTEKGKDVELRCDPISGHTALYWYRQSLGQGLEFLIYFQGNSAPDKSGLPSDRFSAERTGGSVSTLTIQRTQQEDSAVYLCASSSGQISNQPQHFGDGTRLSIL.

This chain connects TRBV5-1 to TRBJ2-1, with 12 bases matching TRBD2. V was clipped by 3 bases and J by 3 bases; unmatched bases: 1. The CDR3 is 15 amino acids. Per germline, CDR1 SGHRS and CDR2 YFSETQ. CDR3 loop: CASSSTSGSYNEQFF. The CDR3 DNA is TGCGCCAGCAGCTCGACTAGCGGGAGCTACAATGAGCAGTTCTTC.

This chain uses TRBV30 with TRBJ1-4, with a tentative D call TRBD1 (6 bases). Germline-derived CDR1 and CDR2 are GTSNPN and SVGIG (reference sequence). The germline V and J ends were trimmed by 0 bases and 7 bases, with 9 bases remaining between them. This CDR3 comprises 13 residues. CDR3 protein: CAWSVQGSEKLFF. The DNA of the CDR3 is TGTGCCTGGAGTGTACAGGGTAGTGAAAAACTGTTTTTT. The complete variable domain, with remaining parts taken from reference TRBV30 and TRBJ1-4, reads SQTIHQWPATLVQPVGSPLSLECTVEGTSNPNLYWYRQAAGRGLQLLFYSVGIGQISSEVPQNLSASRPQDRQFILSSKKLLLSDSGFYLCAWSVQGSEKLFFGSGTQLSVL.

The gene calls are TRBV5-4 and TRBJ1-2, with D maybe TRBD1 (5 bases). The ends were cut back, 4 bases at V and 4 bases at J, with 23 bases in the middle. CDR1 is SGHNT, CDR2 YYREEE, per germline (reference sequence). This CDR3 is 17 amino acids long. The CDR3 nucleotides read TGTGCCAGCAGCCAGAGGGAGGGGCAGGGAGGGTCCTATGGCTACACCTTC. Its protein product is CASSQREGQGGSYGYTF.

The rearrangement links TRBV14 to TRBJ2-2, with D maybe TRBD1 (6 bases). V shed 3 bases and J shed 5 bases, with 13 bases lying between them. The CDR3 spans 15 residues. In germline, CDR1 is SGHDN, CDR2 FVKESK. This CDR3 reads CASSHRQVPTGELFF. The CDR3 DNA is TGTGCCAGCAGCCACAGACAGGTCCCAACCGGGGAGCTGTTTTTT.

The V call is TRBV2, the J call TRBJ1-2, with 7 bases matching TRBD1. J lost 5 bases, V lost 4 bases, and 4 bases had no gene match. Germline lookup yields CDR1 SNHLY and CDR2 FYNNEI. There are 13 residues in the CDR3. In DNA form, the CDR3 reads TGTGCCAGCAGTGTGGACAGGCATTATGGCTACACCTTC. Residues: CASSVDRHYGYTF.

In DNA, the CDR3 is TGTGCCACCAGCAGAGAACTGACGAACACCGGGGAGCTGTTTTTT. As protein: CATSRELTNTGELFF. J is TRBJ2-2 and V is TRBV15; no definite D call. V shed 0 bases and J shed 0 bases, with 5 bases lying between them. The CDR3 loop spans 15 amino acids. Germline CDR1 is LNHNV and CDR2 is YYDKDF (reference sequence). Drawing the rest from reference TRBV15 and TRBJ2-2, the complete variable domain is DAMVIQNPRYQVTQFGKPVTLSCSQTLNHNVMYWYQQKSSQAPKLLFHYYDKDFNNEADTPDNFQSRRPNTSFCFLDIRSPGLGDTAMYLCATSRELTNTGELFFGEGSRLTVL.

The table lists this clone with a few counts. The chain couples TRBV11-3 to TRBJ2-7; 9 nucleotides line up with TRBD1. Germline-derived CDR1 and CDR2 are SGHNT and YENEEA. CDR3 length: 14 residues. The V gene end was trimmed by 7 bases and the J gene end by 6 bases; junction bases not matched to a gene: 10. The CDR3 sequence: CASTTGQGTVEQYF. CDR3 sequence (DNA): TGTGCCAGCACCACAGGACAGGGGACGGTCGAGCAGTACTTC.

CDR3 bases: TGCGCCAGCAGCCCACCCCTCACGGGAGTGAGCTACAATGAGCAGTTCTTC. It yields the protein CASSPPLTGVSYNEQFF. This chain links TRBV5-1 with TRBJ2-1; D is perhaps TRBD2 (6 bases). CDR1 and CDR2 (germline): SGHRS, YFSETQ. The CDR3 is made up of 17 amino acids. Deletions cut 4 bases from V and 3 bases from J, with 20 bases between.

This chain links TRBV6-5 with TRBJ2-7; 13 bases match TRBD2. The CDR3 contains 16 residues. Germline CDR1 is MNHEY and CDR2 is SVGAGI. V lost 4 bases to trimming and J lost 4 bases; unmatched junction nucleotides: 7. The CDR3 protein is CASSFHGTSGEYEQYF. The CDR3 DNA reads as TGTGCCAGCAGTTTCCACGGGACTAGCGGGGAGTACGAGCAGTACTTC.

This chain links TRBV6-6 with TRBJ2-7; 8 nucleotides align to TRBD1. This CDR3 is built from 14 residues. In germline, CDR1 is MNHNY, CDR2 SVGAGI (reference sequence). V trimming: 5 bases; J trimming: 3 bases; junction bases outside the gene matches: 6. In nucleotides, the CDR3 is TGTGCCAGCAGTCCTCAGGGGGCAGTCTACGAGCAGTACTTC. Encoded protein: CASSPQGAVYEQYF.

The V and J genes are TRBV18 and TRBJ1-4, with 7 bases identical to TRBD1. V trimming: 5 bases; J trimming: 4 bases; junction bases outside the gene matches: 7. This CDR3 region has 15 residues. Germline loops: CDR1 KGHSH, CDR2 LQKENI. CDR3 protein: CASSSGQSFNEKLFF. The CDR3 bases are TGTGCCAGCTCATCGGGACAGAGCTTTAATGAAAAACTGTTTTTT.